The 24 T cell receptor beta chains below all came from one sample that was sequenced in a study of blood T cell repertoires in COVID-19. The data were produced by immunoSEQ multiplex PCR, yet TCRdb's version contains in-frame clones alone and is incomplete. This sample yields approximately 210,000 clones, of which roughly 81% are seen a single time; about 5.1% belongs to the top ten. The specimen was peripheral blood. The receptor source for this set is a woman aged 70-85 years with active or convalescent COVID-19.

V is TRBV7-2 and J is TRBJ2-1, with 8 bases that match TRBD1. V gave up 5 bases and J gave up 4 bases; unmatched junction bases: 10. This CDR3 has 16 residues. The V gene's germline CDR1 is SGHTA and CDR2 FQGNSA. DNA of the CDR3: TGTGCCAGCAGCCGCCCGGGACAGGAGATATACAATGAGCAGTTCTTC. Protein: CASSRPGQEIYNEQFF.

This rearrangement joins TRBV2 to TRBJ2-5; 7 nucleotides match TRBD2. This CDR3 spans 13 amino acids. In germline, CDR1 is SNHLY, CDR2 FYNNEI. The J segment lost 5 bases and the V segment lost 5 bases, leaving 5 bases of the junction unmatched. CDR3 protein: CASSRAGVETQYF. The CDR3 coding sequence is TGTGCCAGCAGTCGTGCGGGAGTGGAGACCCAGTACTTC.

The rearrangement joins TRBV7-9 to TRBJ1-5; tentative D call: TRBD1 (5 bases). With 3 bases removed from V and 0 bases from J, the gap between germline ends came to 12 bases. CDR1 and CDR2 from the germline V gene are SEHNR and FQNEAQ (reference sequence). This CDR3 spans 16 amino acids. The CDR3: CASSFYDRASNQPQHF. In DNA, the CDR3 is TGTGCCAGCAGCTTTTACGACAGAGCTAGCAATCAGCCCCAGCATTTT. Full variable domain (outside the CDR3, taken from reference TRBV7-9 and TRBJ1-5): DTGVSQNPRHKITKRGQNVTFRCDPISEHNRLYWYRQTLGQGPEFLTYFQNEAQLEKSRLLSDRFSAERPKGSFSTLEIQRTEQGDSAMYLCASSFYDRASNQPQHFGDGTRLSIL.

This clone was seen just once. The J gene is TRBJ2-1, the V gene TRBV19, with TRBD1 identical over 8 bases. With V trimmed by 3 bases and J by 8 bases, 18 bases remained unmatched. CDR3 length: 18 residues. The germline V gene encodes CDR1 LNHDA and CDR2 SQIVND (reference sequence). The CDR3 spells CASSMGRGQGKGTYEQFF. DNA for the CDR3: TGTGCCAGTAGTATGGGGCGAGGACAGGGTAAAGGGACCTATGAGCAGTTCTTC.

The chain recombines TRBV5-1 with TRBJ2-1, with TRBD2 identical over 7 bases. The length of the CDR3 is 14 residues. Germline V gene sequence: CDR1 SGHRS, CDR2 YFSETQ. The V segment lost 2 bases and the J segment 6 bases; nucleotides outside the gene matches: 5. The CDR3 is CASSLAGLSNEQFF. CDR3 nucleotides: TGCGCCAGCAGCTTAGCGGGACTGTCCAATGAGCAGTTCTTC. The full variable domain, in which reference TRBV5-1 and TRBJ2-1 provide the parts outside the CDR3, is KAGVTQTPRYLIKTRGQQVTLSCSPISGHRSVSWYQQTPGQGLQFLFEYFSETQRNKGNFPGRFSGRQFSNSRSEMNVSTLELGDSALYLCASSLAGLSNEQFFGPGTRLTVL.

The rearrangement uses TRBV5-4 and TRBJ2-3; D perhaps matches TRBD2 (5 bases). The CDR3 is 17 amino acids. Trimming removed 0 bases from V and 10 bases from J, with 24 bases in between. Germline V lookup: CDR1 SGHNT, CDR2 YYREEE (reference sequence). CDR3 sequence: CASSLGGWELPAKAQYF. The CDR3 DNA is TGTGCCAGCAGCTTGGGGGGATGGGAGCTCCCGGCGAAAGCGCAGTATTTT.

The V gene is TRBV7-9, the J gene TRBJ2-7, with a possible D match to TRBD2 (5 bases). Trimming removed 5 bases at V and 5 bases at J, with 10 bases between. Germline loops: CDR1 SEHNR, CDR2 FQNEAQ (reference sequence). CDR3 size: 12 residues. The CDR3 protein is CASSPPGDEQYF. Written as DNA, the CDR3 is TGTGCCAGCAGCCCCCCCGGGGACGAGCAGTACTTC.

The rearrangement joins TRBV14 to TRBJ1-6; weak D call: TRBD1 (6 bases). Per germline, CDR1 SGHDN and CDR2 FVKESK. The CDR3 is made up of 13 amino acids. The V end lost 3 bases, the J end lost 10 bases, and 10 bases lay between the germline ends. CDR3 in amino acids: CASSQVQGSPLHF. Here the CDR3 DNA reads TGTGCCAGCAGCCAGGTGCAGGGGTCACCCCTCCACTTT.

This chain joins TRBV6-6 and TRBJ1-1; the D gene is possibly TRBD1 (6 bases). The CDR3 sequence is 14 residues long. Germline V gene lookup returns CDR1 MNHNY and CDR2 SVGAGI (reference sequence). The V end was cut by 2 bases, the J end by 3 bases, with 10 bases between. The CDR3 loop reads CASSYKGGDTEAFF. The CDR3 DNA is TGTGCCAGCAGTTACAAGGGGGGGGACACTGAAGCTTTCTTT.

There are many counts of this clone. The gene calls are TRBV27 and TRBJ1-4; no reliable D call. The CDR3 has 15 residues. V shed 1 base and J shed 2 bases, with 8 bases lying between them. Germline V gene data show CDR1 as MNHEY and CDR2 as SMNVEV (reference sequence). The DNA for the CDR3 is TGTGCCAGCAGTTTATTCGGGAATACTAATGAAAAACTGTTTTTT. The encoded protein is CASSLFGNTNEKLFF.

The chain carries TRBV6-4 and TRBJ2-1, with a tentative D call TRBD2 (6 bases). The CDR3 loop spans 14 amino acids. Trimming pared 10 bases from V and 0 bases from J, leaving 13 bases between. Germline-derived CDR1 and CDR2 are MRHNA and SNTAGT. This chain's CDR3 is CAIKGGSSYNEQFF. In DNA, the CDR3 is TGTGCCATCAAAGGAGGGAGCTCCTACAATGAGCAGTTCTTC.

This chain links TRBV6-4 with TRBJ2-3; 9 bases map to TRBD1. This CDR3 is built from 15 residues. Unmatched junction bases numbered 5, after V lost 5 bases and J lost 2 bases. Per the germline V gene, CDR1 is MRHNA and CDR2 is SNTAGT. Here the CDR3 DNA reads TGTGCCAGCAGTCAGGGACAGGGTGTCACAGATACGCAGTATTTT. Its translation is CASSQGQGVTDTQYF.

The CDR3 nucleotides read TGTGCCAGTAGTTCGTGGACTACCGAGGAGCAGTTCTTC. This gives the protein CASSSWTTEEQFF. The chain combines TRBV19 with TRBJ2-1, with D maybe TRBD2 (6 bases). The V end lost 5 bases, the J end lost 10 bases, and 15 bases lay between the germline ends. The CDR3 is 13 amino acids. Germline CDR1 is LNHDA and CDR2 is SQIVND (reference sequence).

This CDR3 is CASSPLPRTGGYYGYTF. CDR3 sequence (DNA): TGTGCCAGCAGCCCCCTGCCGAGGACAGGGGGGTACTATGGCTACACCTTC. J is TRBJ1-2 and V is TRBV9; TRBD1 agrees at 10 bases. Trimming removed 4 bases from V and 3 bases from J; junction bases left unmatched: 12. The CDR3 runs to 17 residues. Looked up from germline, CDR1 is SGDLS and CDR2 is YYNGEE.

The chain uses TRBV2 and TRBJ1-2, with TRBD1 identical over 7 bases. CDR1 and CDR2 (germline): SNHLY, FYNNEI. The ends lost 5 bases at V and 4 bases at J; junction bases unmatched: 1. The CDR3 runs to 12 residues. CDR3 DNA: TGTGCCAGCAGTCCAGGGGGCTATGGCTACACCTTC. It codes for CASSPGGYGYTF. Complete variable domain (other parts from reference TRBV2 and TRBJ1-2): EPEVTQTPSHQVTQMGQEVILRCVPISNHLYFYWYRQILGQKVEFLVSFYNNEISEKSEIFDDQFSVERPDGSNFTLKIRSTKLEDSAMYFCASSPGGYGYTFGSGTRLTVV.

This clone was observed a single time. This sequence joins TRBV27 and TRBJ2-1, with TRBD2 matching 9 bases. The CDR3 is 15 residues long. With V trimmed by 3 bases and J by 5 bases, 5 bases remained unmatched. Per the germline V gene, CDR1 is MNHEY and CDR2 is SMNVEV (reference sequence). The CDR3 spells CASSFRREGDNEQFF. The CDR3 DNA follows: TGTGCCAGCAGTTTTCGGCGGGAGGGTGACAATGAGCAGTTCTTC.

Details on this clone: This specimen includes other DNA sequences encoding the same CDR3. The rearrangement links TRBV9 to TRBJ2-1; D gene uncertain. This CDR3 region has 15 residues. V lost 3 bases and J 0 bases, leaving 10 bases between the germline ends. Germline CDR1 and CDR2: SGDLS and YYNGEE. CDR3 in amino acids: CASSAGLGSYNEQFF. CDR3 bases: TGTGCCAGCAGCGCAGGTCTGGGCTCCTACAATGAGCAGTTCTTC.

The chain carries TRBV11-3 and TRBJ2-1; 9 bases fit TRBD1. This CDR3 region has 15 residues. The V segment lost 3 bases and the J segment 4 bases; nucleotides outside the gene matches: 4. Germline V CDR1 and CDR2: SGHNT, YENEEA. The CDR3, as DNA: TGTGCCAGCAGCTTGGGGGGGACAGGGTACAATGAGCAGTTCTTC. Protein sequence: CASSLGGTGYNEQFF. The full variable domain, with the rest looked up from reference TRBV11-3 and TRBJ2-1, is EAGVVQSPRYKIIEKKQPVAFWCNPISGHNTLYWYLQNLGQGPELLIRYENEEAVDDSQLPKDRFSAERLKGVDSTLKIQPAELGDSAVYLCASSLGGTGYNEQFFGPGTRLTVL.

The chain combines TRBV7-3 with TRBJ2-6; 9 positions match TRBD2. CDR3 size: 18 residues. The V gene end was trimmed by 5 bases and the J gene end by 1 base; junction bases not matched to a gene: 9. Looked up from germline, CDR1 is SGHTA and CDR2 is FQGTGA. CDR3 amino acids: CASSLLAGLTSGANVLTF. The CDR3 bases are TGTGCCAGCAGCCTACTAGCGGGCCTAACTTCTGGGGCCAACGTCCTGACTTTC.

The chain combines TRBV10-2 with TRBJ2-1, with 11 positions matching TRBD2. V was clipped by 1 base and J by 7 bases; unmatched bases: 3. Germline lookup yields CDR1 WSHSY and CDR2 SAAADI. This CDR3 region has 15 residues. CDR3 amino acids: CASSELGLAVNEQFF. The CDR3 DNA reads TGCGCCAGCAGTGAGTTGGGACTAGCGGTGAATGAGCAGTTCTTC.

V gene TRBV14 combines with J gene TRBJ2-5; the D gene is possibly TRBD2 (5 bases). Trimming took 4 bases from V and 3 from J, leaving 18 bases between them. Germline lookup yields CDR1 SGHDN and CDR2 FVKESK. This CDR3 region has 16 residues. CDR3 protein: CASSPWGAPGKETQYF. The CDR3 bases are TGTGCCAGCAGCCCCTGGGGAGCGCCTGGAAAAGAGACCCAGTACTTC.

This chain connects TRBV5-1 to TRBJ1-1; D call uncertain. The germline V gene encodes CDR1 SGHRS and CDR2 YFSETQ. The CDR3 runs to 15 residues. Between the trimmed V and J ends, which lost 4 bases and 0 bases, there was a span of 13 bases. CDR3 protein: CASSPATYMNTEAFF. For the CDR3, the DNA is TGCGCCAGCAGCCCCGCGACATACATGAACACTGAAGCTTTCTTT.

For the CDR3, the DNA is TGTGCCAGCAGCTTCCTCTCGGGGGGGACCTACAATGAGCAGTTCTTC. This translates into CASSFLSGGTYNEQFF. This chain joins TRBV5-5 and TRBJ2-1, with TRBD2 matching over 8 bases. The germline V gene encodes CDR1 SGHKS and CDR2 YYEKEE (reference sequence). Germline trimming cut 2 bases from V and 2 bases from J; bases unmatched to any gene: 6. This CDR3 comprises 16 residues. The full variable domain, completed using reference TRBV5-5 and TRBJ2-1, is DAGVTQSPTHLIKTRGQQVTLRCSPISGHKSVSWYQQVLGQGPQFIFQYYEKEERGRGNFPDRFSARQFPNYSSELNVNALLLGDSALYLCASSFLSGGTYNEQFFGPGTRLTVL.

This clone was counted ten times or more. The CDR3 coding sequence is TGTGCCAGCAGCCACCGGGACAGGAACTACGAGCAGTACTTC. This encodes CASSHRDRNYEQYF. This chain uses TRBV7-9 with TRBJ2-7; 8 bases map to TRBD1. J was trimmed by 3 bases and V by 5 bases; bases with no gene match: 6. From germline, CDR1 is SEHNR and CDR2 FQNEAQ (reference sequence). The CDR3 length is 14 residues. The full variable domain, in which reference TRBV7-9 and TRBJ2-7 provide the parts outside the CDR3, is DTGVSQNPRHKITKRGQNVTFRCDPISEHNRLYWYRQTLGQGPEFLTYFQNEAQLEKSRLLSDRFSAERPKGSFSTLEIQRTEQGDSAMYLCASSHRDRNYEQYFGPGTRLTVT.